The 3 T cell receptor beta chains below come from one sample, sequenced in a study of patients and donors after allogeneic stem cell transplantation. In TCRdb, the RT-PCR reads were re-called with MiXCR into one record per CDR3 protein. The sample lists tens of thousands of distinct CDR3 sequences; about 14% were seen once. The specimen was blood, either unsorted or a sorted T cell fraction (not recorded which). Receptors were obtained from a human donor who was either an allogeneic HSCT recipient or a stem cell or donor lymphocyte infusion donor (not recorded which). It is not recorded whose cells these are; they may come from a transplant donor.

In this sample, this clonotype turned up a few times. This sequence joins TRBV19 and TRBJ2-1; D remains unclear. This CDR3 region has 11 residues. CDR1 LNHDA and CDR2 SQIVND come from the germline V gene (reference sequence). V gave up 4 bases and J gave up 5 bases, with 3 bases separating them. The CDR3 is CASSKNNEQFF. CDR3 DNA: TGTGCCAGTAGTAAAAACAATGAGCAGTTCTTC.

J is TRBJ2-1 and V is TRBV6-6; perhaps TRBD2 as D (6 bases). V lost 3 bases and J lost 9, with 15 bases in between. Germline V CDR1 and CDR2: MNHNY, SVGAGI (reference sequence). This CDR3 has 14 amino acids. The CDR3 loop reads CASSYLEGPGEQFF. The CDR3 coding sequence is TGTGCCAGCAGTTATTTGGAGGGCCCGGGTGAGCAGTTCTTC.

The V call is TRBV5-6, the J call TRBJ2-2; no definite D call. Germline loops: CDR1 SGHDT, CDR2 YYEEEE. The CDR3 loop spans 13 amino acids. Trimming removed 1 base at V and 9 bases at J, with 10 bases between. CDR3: CASSLYKGRELFF. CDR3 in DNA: TGTGCCAGCAGCTTGTACAAGGGCCGGGAGCTGTTTTTT.